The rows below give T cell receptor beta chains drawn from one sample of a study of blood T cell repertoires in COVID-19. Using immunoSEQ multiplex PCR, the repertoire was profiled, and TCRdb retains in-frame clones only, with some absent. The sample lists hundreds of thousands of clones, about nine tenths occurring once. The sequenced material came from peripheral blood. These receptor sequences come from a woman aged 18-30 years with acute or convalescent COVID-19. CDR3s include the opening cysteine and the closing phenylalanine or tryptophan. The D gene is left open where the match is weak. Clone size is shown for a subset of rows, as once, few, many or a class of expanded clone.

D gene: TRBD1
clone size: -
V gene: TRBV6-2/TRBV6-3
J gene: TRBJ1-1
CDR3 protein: CASSSMRITNRGRAEAFF
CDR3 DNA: TGTGCCAGCAGTTCCATGAGGATTACAAACAGGGGGAGGGCTGAAGCTTTCTTT

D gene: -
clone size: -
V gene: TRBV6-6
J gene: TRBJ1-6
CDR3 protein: CASRRENSPLHF
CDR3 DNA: TGTGCCAGCAGAAGAGAGAATTCACCCCTCCACTTT

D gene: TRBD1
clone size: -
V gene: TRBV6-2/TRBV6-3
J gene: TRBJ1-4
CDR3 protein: CASSLDRDRTAKLFF
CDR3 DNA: TGTGCCAGCAGCCTAGACCGGGACAGGACGGCAAAACTGTTTTTT

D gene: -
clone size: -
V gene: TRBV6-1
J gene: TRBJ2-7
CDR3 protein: CASSEWQVTYEQYF
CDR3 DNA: TGTGCCAGCAGTGAGTGGCAGGTAACCTACGAGCAGTACTTC

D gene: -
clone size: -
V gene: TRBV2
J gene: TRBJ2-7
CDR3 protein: CASSGSRAGESNSYEQYF
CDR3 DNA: TGTGCCAGCAGTGGTTCCCGTGCAGGGGAGTCCAACTCCTACGAGCAGTACTTC

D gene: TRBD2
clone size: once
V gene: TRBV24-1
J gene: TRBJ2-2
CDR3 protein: CATSDFGTSGGIANTGELFF
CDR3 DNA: TGTGCCACCAGTGATTTCGGGACTAGCGGGGGGATCGCGAACACCGGGGAGCTGTTTTTT

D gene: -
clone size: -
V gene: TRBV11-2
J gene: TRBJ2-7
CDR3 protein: CASSSLGRYEQYF
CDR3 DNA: TGTGCCAGCAGCTCCCTCGGTCGGTACGAGCAGTACTTC

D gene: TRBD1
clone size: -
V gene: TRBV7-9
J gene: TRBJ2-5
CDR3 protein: CASSSSGTAETQYF
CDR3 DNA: TGTGCCAGCAGCTCGTCCGGGACAGCAGAGACCCAGTACTTC

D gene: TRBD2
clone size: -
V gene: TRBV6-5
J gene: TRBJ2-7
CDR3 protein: CASRERGVLYEQYF
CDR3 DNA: TGTGCCAGCAGAGAGCGGGGCGTTCTCTACGAGCAGTACTTC

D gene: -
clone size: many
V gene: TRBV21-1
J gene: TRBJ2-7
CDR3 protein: CASSIWRAFHEQYF
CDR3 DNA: TGTGCCAGCAGCATTTGGAGGGCTTTTCACGAGCAGTACTTC

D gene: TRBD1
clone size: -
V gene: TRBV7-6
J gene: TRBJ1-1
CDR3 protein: CAILGGQPNTEAFF
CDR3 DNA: TGTGCCATCCTGGGGGGACAGCCGAACACTGAAGCTTTCTTT

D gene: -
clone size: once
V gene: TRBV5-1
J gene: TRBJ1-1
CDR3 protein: CASSLAGGHTEAFF
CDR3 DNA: TGCGCCAGCAGCTTGGCGGGGGGCCACACTGAAGCTTTCTTT

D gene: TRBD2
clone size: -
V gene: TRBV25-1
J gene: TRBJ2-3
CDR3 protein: CASSEWAGGSTDTQYF
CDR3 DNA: TGTGCCAGCAGTGAATGGGCGGGGGGTAGCACAGATACGCAGTATTTT

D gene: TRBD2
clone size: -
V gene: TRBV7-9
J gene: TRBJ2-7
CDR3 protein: CASITLGLAGGRASYEQYF
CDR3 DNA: TGTGCCAGCATCACCCTGGGACTAGCGGGGGGCCGGGCCTCCTACGAGCAGTACTTC

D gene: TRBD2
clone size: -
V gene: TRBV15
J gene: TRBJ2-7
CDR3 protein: CATSRDGGGSYEQYF
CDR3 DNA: TGTGCCACCAGCAGAGACGGGGGGGGATCCTACGAGCAGTACTTC

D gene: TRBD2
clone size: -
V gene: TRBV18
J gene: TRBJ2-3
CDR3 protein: CASSPKRGANRATQYF
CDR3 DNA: TGTGCCAGCTCACCAAAGCGGGGGGCCAACCGGGCTACGCAGTATTTT

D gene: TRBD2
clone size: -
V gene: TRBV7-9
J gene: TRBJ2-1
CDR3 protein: CASSLVGRGGRRVDEQFF
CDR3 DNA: TGTGCCAGCAGCTTAGTAGGGCGGGGGGGCCGGCGTGTGGATGAGCAGTTCTTC

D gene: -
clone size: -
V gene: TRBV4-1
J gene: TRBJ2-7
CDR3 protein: CASSQVTAYYEQYF
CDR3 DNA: TGCGCCAGCAGCCAAGTTACAGCCTACTACGAGCAGTACTTC

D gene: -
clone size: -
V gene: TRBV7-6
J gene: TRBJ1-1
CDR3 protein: CASSREENTEAFF
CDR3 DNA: TGTGCCAGCAGCCGGGAGGAGAACACTGAAGCTTTCTTT

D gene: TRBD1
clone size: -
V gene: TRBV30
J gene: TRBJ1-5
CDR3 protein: CAWKNRGPNQPQHF
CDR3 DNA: TGTGCCTGGAAGAATAGGGGGCCCAATCAGCCCCAGCATTTT

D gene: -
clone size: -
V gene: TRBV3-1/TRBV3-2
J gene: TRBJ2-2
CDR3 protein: CASSQEPVAGELFF
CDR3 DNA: TGTGCCAGCAGCCAAGAACCAGTGGCCGGGGAGCTGTTTTTT

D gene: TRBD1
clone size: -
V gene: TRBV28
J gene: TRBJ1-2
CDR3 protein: CASSLLPGQGIGYGYTF
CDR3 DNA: TGTGCCAGCAGTTTATTACCGGGACAGGGGATCGGATATGGCTACACCTTC

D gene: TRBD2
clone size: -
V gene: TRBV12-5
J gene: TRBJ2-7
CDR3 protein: CASVLSGGPTYEQYF
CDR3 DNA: TGTGCTAGTGTCCTGAGCGGGGGGCCGACCTACGAGCAGTACTTC

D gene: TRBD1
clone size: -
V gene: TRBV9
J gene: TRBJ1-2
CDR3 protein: CASSVGRGQHGYTF
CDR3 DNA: TGTGCCAGCAGCGTAGGAAGGGGACAGCATGGCTACACCTTC

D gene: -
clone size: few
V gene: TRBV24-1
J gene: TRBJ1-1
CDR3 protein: CATSGGNTEAFF
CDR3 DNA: TGTGCCACCAGTGGCGGGAACACTGAAGCTTTCTTT

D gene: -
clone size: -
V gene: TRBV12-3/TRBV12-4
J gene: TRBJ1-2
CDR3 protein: CAIRGGARYGYTF
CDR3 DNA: TGTGCCATTAGGGGGGGGGCCAGGTATGGCTACACCTTC

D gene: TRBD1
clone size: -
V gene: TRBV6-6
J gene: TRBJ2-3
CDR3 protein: CAGRTGADTQYF
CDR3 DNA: TGTGCCGGTAGGACAGGGGCAGATACGCAGTATTTT

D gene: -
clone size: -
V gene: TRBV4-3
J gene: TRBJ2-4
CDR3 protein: CASSRGEVALEFFKNIQYF
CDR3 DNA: TGCGCCAGCAGCCGAGGGGAGGTGGCCCTGGAATTTTTCAAAAACATTCAGTACTTC

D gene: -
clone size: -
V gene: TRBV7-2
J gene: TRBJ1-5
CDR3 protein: CASSLVGLLSEPQHF
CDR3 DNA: TGTGCCAGCAGCTTAGTTGGACTCCTTTCGGAGCCCCAGCATTTT

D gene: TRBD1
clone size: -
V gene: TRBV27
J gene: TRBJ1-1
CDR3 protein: CASSTYRGRRTEAFF
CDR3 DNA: TGTGCCAGCAGTACCTACAGGGGGAGGAGAACTGAAGCTTTCTTT

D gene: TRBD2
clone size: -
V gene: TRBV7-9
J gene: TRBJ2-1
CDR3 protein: CASRRGGNGHEQFF
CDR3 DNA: TGTGCCAGCAGGCGGGGGGGAAACGGGCATGAGCAGTTCTTC

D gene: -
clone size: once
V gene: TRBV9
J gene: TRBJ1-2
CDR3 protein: CASSVEGGYGYTF
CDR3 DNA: TGTGCCAGCAGCGTAGAAGGAGGGTATGGCTACACCTTC

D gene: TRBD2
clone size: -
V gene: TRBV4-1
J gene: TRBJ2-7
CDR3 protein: CASSPLAGSSYEQYF
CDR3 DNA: TGCGCCAGCAGCCCTCTAGCGGGAAGCTCCTACGAGCAGTACTTC

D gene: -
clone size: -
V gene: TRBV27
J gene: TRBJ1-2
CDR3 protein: CASSYRDSYGYTF
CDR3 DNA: TGTGCCAGCAGCTACAGGGATAGCTATGGCTACACCTTC

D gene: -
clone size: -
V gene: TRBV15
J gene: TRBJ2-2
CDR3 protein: CATTPLRVTGELFF
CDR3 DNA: TGTGCCACAACCCCTCTTAGAGTAACCGGGGAGCTGTTTTTT

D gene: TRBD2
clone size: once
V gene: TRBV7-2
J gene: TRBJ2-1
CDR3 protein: CASSFRTSGLYNEQFF
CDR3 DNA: TGTGCCAGCAGCTTTAGAACTAGCGGGCTATACAATGAGCAGTTCTTC

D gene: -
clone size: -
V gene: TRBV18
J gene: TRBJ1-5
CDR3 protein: CASSPQLVVGGGNQPQHF
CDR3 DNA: TGTGCCAGCTCACCGCAATTGGTTGTCGGGGGAGGGAATCAGCCCCAGCATTTT

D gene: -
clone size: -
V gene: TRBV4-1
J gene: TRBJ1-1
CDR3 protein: CASSQHTNTEAFF
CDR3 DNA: TGCGCCAGCAGCCAGCACACGAACACTGAAGCTTTCTTT